The clone carrying this T cell receptor beta chain has at least ten counts. Its antigen is still unknown. Described treatment: skin biopsy from PPD injection site in Mantoux-positive individual. TCR cDNA received a 3' ligated oligonucleotide that carried a UMI. Tuberculin skin test biopsies were taken where PPD was injected in Mantoux-positive people. These data belong to a study of naive and memory T cell subsets. Four PCR rounds used nested alpha and beta constant region primers plus the SP2 primer. TCRdb called the UMI-ligation and nested PCR reads again in MiXCR, with one record for every CDR3 protein. There are 40,000 or so distinct CDR3 sequences in the sample; approximately 9.9% occur only once, and 3% to 5% lies in the top ten. Findings of the study overall: Far more TCRs reportedly came from tuberculin skin test site biopsies.

The clonotype comes from an adult in good health. The starting material was skin, obtained from a tuberculin skin test site.

CDR3 in amino acids: CSVSSGRASADTQYF. In DNA, the CDR3 is TGCAGCGTATCTAGCGGGAGGGCATCTGCAGATACGCAGTATTTT. This rearrangement joins TRBV29-1 to TRBJ2-3, with 12 bases lining up with TRBD2. The V and J ends lost 6 bases and 4 bases, in that order; junction bases with no gene match: 8. The CDR3 spans 15 residues. Per germline, CDR1 SQVTM and CDR2 ANQGSEA.